The next 28 T cell receptor beta chains were all read from a single sample in a study of human T cells and chemical hapten exposure. Unfractionated whole blood was the source of the extracted total RNA. TCRdb re-called the 5' RACE reads through MiXCR, storing one row per CDR3 protein. The top ten hold 6.8% of the sample, which has more than 60,000 distinct CDR3 sequences, 15% seen once. The receptor source for this set is a female donor in good health.

The V gene is TRBV12-3 or TRBV12-4, the J gene TRBJ1-5; possible D gene TRBD1, 6 bases. The CDR3 has 17 amino acids. V was trimmed by 2 bases and J by 5 bases, leaving 19 bases between them. CDR3 sequence reads: CASSLIALGGAYQPQHF. CDR3 DNA: TGTGCCAGCAGTTTAATTGCTTTGGGGGGGGCCTATCAGCCCCAGCATTTT.

The chain has TRBV10-3 and TRBJ1-3; D is unresolved. V lost 4 bases, J lost 0 bases, and 7 bases lay in between. The CDR3 extends over 14 amino acids. Germline CDR1 is ENHRY and CDR2 is SYGVKD. The CDR3 DNA reads TGTGCCATCAGTGGGTCCGACTCTGGAAACACCATATATTTT. It specifies CAISGSDSGNTIYF.

This chain uses TRBV28 with TRBJ1-5, with 7 bases matching TRBD1. This CDR3 is built from 15 residues. With V trimmed by 6 bases and J by 5 bases, 10 bases remained unmatched. The germline V gene encodes CDR1 MDHEN and CDR2 SYDVKM. In DNA form, the CDR3 reads TGTGCCAGCAGAGCTGGGGGGCAGGGGGATCAGCCCCAGCATTTT. Its protein is CASRAGGQGDQPQHF. Based on the CDR3 plus reference TRBV28 and TRBJ1-5, the full variable domain is DVKVTQSSRYLVKRTGEKVFLECVQDMDHENMFWYRQDPGLGLRLIYFSYDVKMKEKGDIPEGYSVSREKKERFSLILESASTNQTSMYLCASRAGGQGDQPQHFGDGTRLSIL.

The rearrangement joins TRBV6-2 or TRBV6-3 to TRBJ2-1; 9 bases map to TRBD2. The germline gives CDR1 MNHEY, CDR2 SVGEGT. J was trimmed by 7 bases and V by 5 bases; bases with no gene match: 3. The CDR3 totals 13 residues. The CDR3 nucleotides read TGTGCCAGCAGTCTCGGACTAGCGAATGAGCAGTTCTTC. It specifies CASSLGLANEQFF.

This clonotype was detected ten times or more. The chain combines TRBV6-6 with TRBJ2-1, with TRBD1 identical over 7 bases. CDR3 size: 14 residues. Trimming cost V 2 bases and J 5 bases; bases outside gene matches: 3. The germline CDR1 and CDR2 sequences are MNHNY and SVGAGI (reference sequence). The CDR3 loop reads CASSYGTANNEQFF. The CDR3 nucleotides read TGTGCCAGCAGTTACGGGACAGCTAACAATGAGCAGTTCTTC.

This clonotype turned up a few times. The chain couples TRBV4-3 to TRBJ2-1; 10 positions match TRBD2. CDR3 size: 16 residues. Germline values: CDR1 LGHNA, CDR2 YSLEER. J gave up 7 bases and V 0 bases, and 6 bases lay outside the gene matches. CDR3 region: CASSQDLIAGGNEQFF. The CDR3 DNA sequence: TGCGCCAGCAGCCAAGATCTGATAGCGGGGGGTAATGAGCAGTTCTTC.

This clonotype was observed a few times. The chain couples TRBV12-3 or TRBV12-4 to TRBJ1-2; 10 bases are shared with TRBD1. The CDR3 runs to 14 residues. The trim removed 3 bases at V and 5 bases at J, leaving 3 bases unmatched. This chain's CDR3 is CASSLGQGTYGYTF. The CDR3 nucleotides are TGTGCCAGCAGTTTGGGACAGGGGACGTATGGCTACACCTTC.

The CDR3 nucleotides read TGCGCCAGCAGCTTGAATTGGGGCGAGGGGGAAATCACAGATACGCAGTATTTT. Amino acid sequence: CASSLNWGEGEITDTQYF. The rearrangement joins TRBV5-1 to TRBJ2-3; maybe TRBD1 (6 bases). The germline V and J ends were trimmed by 1 base and 2 bases, with 20 bases remaining between them. Germline V gene lookup returns CDR1 SGHRS and CDR2 YFSETQ. This CDR3 has 18 residues.

This clonotype has more than one count but fewer than ten. V is TRBV7-2 and J is TRBJ1-4; TRBD1 is a possible D gene (5 bases). CDR1 SGHTA and CDR2 FQGNSA come from the germline V gene. Trimming pared 7 bases from V and 8 bases from J, leaving 20 bases between. This CDR3 has 15 amino acids. CDR3: CASTLGAHIGEKLFF. DNA for the CDR3: TGTGCCAGCACCCTAGGGGCCCACATAGGGGAAAAACTGTTTTTT.

This clonotype was detected once. This chain joins TRBV20-1 and TRBJ1-2; weak D call: TRBD1 (5 bases). The CDR3 loop spans 12 amino acids. Germline CDR1 is DFQATT and CDR2 is SNEGSKA (reference sequence). V was trimmed by 2 bases and J by 8 bases, leaving 12 bases between them. This CDR3 reads CSARLVGQGYTF. The CDR3 DNA reads TGCAGTGCTAGATTGGTGGGGCAAGGCTACACCTTC.

This rearrangement joins TRBV12-3 or TRBV12-4 to TRBJ2-7; D call uncertain. Trimming shortened V by 0 bases and J by 6 bases, and 12 bases separated the two germline ends. The CDR3 loop spans 14 amino acids. The CDR3 DNA sequence: TGTGCCAGCAGTTTAGCCGCGACTTTGGGCGAGCAGTACTTC. Translation: CASSLAATLGEQYF.

The chain recombines TRBV6-5 with TRBJ1-1; no firm D call. The CDR3 sequence is 15 residues long. Looked up from germline, CDR1 is MNHEY and CDR2 is SVGAGI. Trimming stripped 2 bases from V and 1 base from J, with 11 bases between. CDR3 residues: CASSYSYRQNTEAFF. As DNA, the CDR3 is TGTGCCAGCAGTTACAGTTACCGACAGAACACTGAAGCTTTCTTT.

This clonotype is a singleton in its sample. The chain links TRBV10-3 to TRBJ2-7, with TRBD1 matching over 8 bases. V was clipped by 6 bases and J by 1 base; unmatched bases: 11. Looked up from germline, CDR1 is ENHRY and CDR2 is SYGVKD. The CDR3 has 16 residues. The CDR3 protein is CAISNRQGLGSYEQYF. DNA of the CDR3: TGTGCCATCAGCAACCGACAGGGGCTTGGGTCCTACGAGCAGTACTTC.

The chain uses TRBV19 and TRBJ1-5; 9 nucleotides align to TRBD1. The CDR3 covers 14 residues. V shed 4 bases and J 5 bases; nucleotides not matched to a gene: 3. In germline, CDR1 is LNHDA, CDR2 SQIVND (reference sequence). DNA for the CDR3: TGTGCCAGTAGTAGGACAGGGGCCGATCAGCCCCAGCATTTT. It translates to CASSRTGADQPQHF.

The chain recombines TRBV29-1 with TRBJ2-3, with TRBD2 matching over 7 bases. V shed 4 bases and J 4 bases; nucleotides not matched to a gene: 11. The length of the CDR3 is 15 residues. Germline CDR1 is SQVTM and CDR2 is ANQGSEA. The CDR3 spells CSVAYGGSSADTQYF. In DNA form, the CDR3 reads TGCAGCGTTGCGTACGGCGGGAGCAGCGCAGATACGCAGTATTTT.

This rearrangement joins TRBV19 to TRBJ2-3, with TRBD2 matching over 13 bases. Germline assignment: CDR1 LNHDA and CDR2 SQIVND (reference sequence). CDR3 length equals 18 residues. V lost 3 bases and J lost 7; bases outside the gene matches: 13. The CDR3 region is CASSIAGLAGPGRNTQYF. The CDR3 DNA is TGTGCCAGTAGTATTGCGGGACTAGCGGGACCCGGTAGGAATACGCAGTATTTT.

This clonotype occurred many times. The J gene is TRBJ2-5, the V gene TRBV10-3, with D perhaps TRBD1 or TRBD2 (5 bases each). CDR1 ENHRY and CDR2 SYGVKD come from the germline V gene. The CDR3 contains 13 residues. V dropped 6 bases and J dropped 5 bases, with 13 bases sitting between them. For the CDR3, the DNA is TGTGCCATCAGACCACAAGGGACGGAGACCCAGTACTTC. Translated: CAIRPQGTETQYF.

The chain combines TRBV7-2 with TRBJ2-1, with TRBD2 as a possible D gene (6 bases). This CDR3 is built from 16 residues. V was clipped by 4 bases and J by 0 bases, with 13 bases between them. Germline assignment: CDR1 SGHTA and CDR2 FQGNSA. The CDR3 protein is CASSSSAASSYNEQFF. CDR3 sequence (DNA): TGTGCCAGCAGCTCTAGCGCCGCTAGCTCCTACAATGAGCAGTTCTTC.

This clonotype has ten or more counts. The rearrangement joins TRBV20-1 to TRBJ1-1; 8 bases map to TRBD1. Germline V lookup: CDR1 DFQATT, CDR2 SNEGSKA (reference sequence). The CDR3 covers 12 residues. Here the CDR3 reads CSTKQGDTEAFF. CDR3 DNA sequence: TGCAGCACTAAACAGGGGGACACTGAAGCTTTCTTT.

This clonotype occurred a few times. The chain combines TRBV15 with TRBJ2-1; 7 bases align to TRBD1. J lost 11 bases, V lost 8 bases, and 12 bases had no gene match. This CDR3 is 13 amino acids long. The V gene's germline CDR1 is LNHNV and CDR2 YYDKDF (reference sequence). The CDR3 nucleotides read TGTGCCACCGAGACAGAATACAGGGGTAAGCAGTTCTTC. Translating it yields CATETEYRGKQFF.

This clonotype was counted a few times. This chain joins TRBV28 and TRBJ1-6; 9 nucleotides agree with TRBD1. Trimming at V came to 5 bases and at J to 12 bases, leaving 11 bases not matched to a gene. The length of the CDR3 is 15 residues. CDR1 and CDR2 from the germline V gene are MDHEN and SYDVKM. CDR3 bases: TGTGCCAGCAGTCCCGCTCCGGGACAGGGATTACCCCTCCACTTT. Translation gives CASSPAPGQGLPLHF.

This clonotype was found a few times. The V and J genes are TRBV7-2 and TRBJ2-6; TRBD1 might be the D (6 bases). The CDR3 is 15 residues long. CDR1 SGHTA and CDR2 FQGNSA come from the germline V gene. The V end lost 2 bases, the J end lost 3 bases, and 8 bases lay between the germline ends. CDR3 loop: CASSLRGGGANVLTF. The CDR3 nucleotides are TGTGCCAGCAGCTTAAGAGGGGGTGGGGCCAACGTCCTGACTTTC.

The chain couples TRBV21-1 to TRBJ1-3. TRBV21-1 is an annotated pseudogene. The CDR3 runs to 18 residues. The CDR3 nucleotides are TGTGCCAGCAGCAAAGTGAGGCAGTGGGACTACTCTGGAAACACCATATATTTT. Its translation: CASSKVRQWDYSGNTIYF.

At least ten counts were recorded for this clonotype. The chain links TRBV7-2 to TRBJ2-4, with 12 bases that match TRBD2. V lost 3 bases, J lost 0 bases, and 3 bases stayed unmatched. The CDR3 is 17 residues long. Germline lookup yields CDR1 SGHTA and CDR2 FQGNSA. CDR3 in amino acids: CASSLLTSGGAKNIQYF. In nucleotides, the CDR3 is TGTGCCAGCAGCTTGTTGACTAGCGGGGGAGCCAAAAACATTCAGTACTTC.

The chain recombines TRBV12-3 or TRBV12-4 with TRBJ2-1; the D gene is possibly TRBD2 (6 bases). V was clipped by 3 bases and J by 6 bases, with 18 bases between them. This CDR3 has 16 amino acids. The CDR3 loop is CASSFVLPSSGNEQFF. The CDR3 DNA sequence: TGTGCCAGCAGTTTCGTCCTTCCCAGTAGCGGCAATGAGCAGTTCTTC.

The V call is TRBV29-1, the J call TRBJ1-1; 9 nucleotides line up with TRBD1. Germline CDR1 is SQVTM and CDR2 is ANQGSEA. J gave up 3 bases and V 7 bases, and 6 bases lay outside the gene matches. The CDR3 extends over 13 amino acids. Here the CDR3 reads CSARQGEYTEAFF. CDR3 sequence (DNA): TGCAGCGCCCGACAGGGGGAATACACTGAAGCTTTCTTT.

The sample holds a few counts of this clonotype. The chain recombines TRBV5-6 with TRBJ1-5; possibly TRBD1 for D (5 bases). The CDR3 length is 17 residues. Germline V gene lookup returns CDR1 SGHDT and CDR2 YYEEEE. V was trimmed by 1 base and J by 2 bases, leaving 16 bases between them. The CDR3 region is CASSLWGSGLGNQPQHF. CDR3 coding DNA: TGTGCCAGCAGCTTGTGGGGATCAGGGCTCGGCAATCAGCCCCAGCATTTT. Supplemented by reference TRBV5-6 and TRBJ1-5, the full variable domain reads DAGVTQSPTHLIKTRGQQVTLRCSPKSGHDTVSWYQQALGQGPQFIFQYYEEEERQRGNFPDRFSGHQFPNYSSELNVNALLLGDSALYLCASSLWGSGLGNQPQHFGDGTRLSIL.

The rearrangement links TRBV11-2 to TRBJ2-2; D may be TRBD2 (6 bases). V was shortened by 7 bases and J by 4 bases, with 16 bases between the two germline ends. The CDR3 is made up of 15 amino acids. The germline gives CDR1 SGHAT, CDR2 FQNNGV. The CDR3 loop reads CASIPTGAVTGELFF. The CDR3 DNA reads TGTGCCAGCATCCCAACGGGAGCCGTCACCGGGGAGCTGTTTTTT.